A selection of T cell receptor beta chains follows, all from one sample in a study of cytomegalovirus exposure and HLA in healthy donors. Repertoires were generated with immunoSEQ multiplex PCR, while TCRdb's copy carries only in-frame clones and drops some. The table includes 58,000 or so clones, approximately 71% detected once. Sequencing was performed on PBMCs. These receptor sequences come from a woman aged 40 to 50 in good health and CMV-seropositive. CDR3s include the opening cysteine and the closing phenylalanine or tryptophan. D genes are given only for firm matches. The listing skips clone size in some rows; elsewhere it reads once, few, many or a size class.

j_call | clone_size | d_call | v_call | cdr3_nt | cdr3_aa
TRBJ1-4 | . | . | TRBV7-9 | TGTTCCAGCAGCTTAGGAGGGGGGGGGAATGAAAAACTGTTTTTT | CSSSLGGGGNEKLFF
TRBJ2-3 | . | TRBD2 | TRBV7-9 | TGTGCCAGCAGCCCACTAGCGGGGGGGGGCACAGATACGCAGTATTTT | CASSPLAGGGTDTQYF
TRBJ1-1 | many | . | TRBV10-3 | TGTGCCATCAGTGTAGAGGGCACTGAAGCTTTCTTT | CAISVEGTEAFF
TRBJ2-2 | few | . | TRBV5-1 | TGCGCCAGCAGAACGGGGAACACCGGGGAGCTGTTTTTT | CASRTGNTGELFF
TRBJ1-1 | . | TRBD1 | TRBV6-1 | TGTGCCAGCAGGAGACAGGGGGGGACCACTGAAGCTTTCTTT | CASRRQGGTTEAFF
TRBJ1-4 | few | TRBD1 | TRBV5-1 | TGCGCCAGCAGCTCCGGGACAGGATTTAATGAAAAACTGTTTTTT | CASSSGTGFNEKLFF
TRBJ2-2 | . | . | TRBV5-1 | TGCGCCAGCAGCTTGAGTAGTCAAACCGGGGAGCTGTTTTTT | CASSLSSQTGELFF
TRBJ1-2 | . | . | TRBV2 | TGTGCCAGCAGACCAATATTGGGGGCTGGTGGCTACACCTTC | CASRPILGAGGYTF
TRBJ1-1 | . | . | TRBV7-2 | TGTGCCAGCAGCTTAAGAACAGGATCAGCTTTCTTT | CASSLRTGSAFF
TRBJ2-4 | few | . | TRBV5-1 | TGCGCCAGCACTAGGATGACAGGCGAAAACATTCAGTACTTC | CASTRMTGENIQYF
TRBJ1-5 | medium-sized | . | TRBV10-1 | TGCGCCAGCAGTGAGGCCTCCCGGGGGAGGGAGGGCAATCAGCCCCAGCATTTT | CASSEASRGREGNQPQHF
TRBJ1-5 | . | . | TRBV19 | TGTGCCAGTAGTATATTCGGTGGAGGCAATCAGCCCCAGCATTTT | CASSIFGGGNQPQHF
TRBJ2-3 | . | TRBD2 | TRBV7-6 | TGTGCCAGCAGTTTGCTAGCGGGGTCCGATACGCAGTATTTT | CASSLLAGSDTQYF
TRBJ1-2 | . | . | TRBV4-2 | TGTGCCAGCAGCCTTGACAGGTACTATGGCTACACCTTC | CASSLDRYYGYTF
TRBJ1-1 | . | . | TRBV5-4 | TGTGCCAGCAGCTCCCAGGGTACTGAAGCTTTCTTT | CASSSQGTEAFF
TRBJ2-3 | once | . | TRBV6-1 | TGTGCCAGCAGTGAATCCGGGGTCCTCACAGATACGCAGTATTTT | CASSESGVLTDTQYF